This entry lists 4 T cell receptor beta chains sequenced from one sample in a study of blood T cell repertoires in COVID-19. Clones were sequenced by immunoSEQ multiplex PCR, and TCRdb holds only the in-frame ones, with some missing. The repertoire holds about 190,000 clones, with roughly 80% as singletons. The sequenced material came from peripheral blood. The source is a woman aged 50 to 60 with acute or convalescent COVID-19.

V usage is TRBV5-1 and J usage is TRBJ1-1, with 10 bases fitting TRBD1. The CDR3 is made up of 16 amino acids. Germline loops: CDR1 SGHRS, CDR2 YFSETQ. The J segment lost 4 bases and the V segment lost 5 bases, leaving 11 bases of the junction unmatched. CDR3 in DNA: TGCGCCAGCAGACCCGGACAGGGGGAGGGAGGCACTGAAGCTTTCTTT. This codes for CASRPGQGEGGTEAFF. Supplemented by reference TRBV5-1 and TRBJ1-1, the full variable domain reads KAGVTQTPRYLIKTRGQQVTLSCSPISGHRSVSWYQQTPGQGLQFLFEYFSETQRNKGNFPGRFSGRQFSNSRSEMNVSTLELGDSALYLCASRPGQGEGGTEAFFGQGTRLTVV.

This clone was seen only once. The V gene is TRBV6-1, the J gene TRBJ1-1, with no clear D. Trimming left V 2 bases short and J 0 bases short, with 10 bases between. Per germline, CDR1 MNHNS and CDR2 SASEGT. CDR3 size: 15 residues. The CDR3, as DNA: TGTGCCAGCAGTGAATTGGGGAGCATGAACACTGAAGCTTTCTTT. Encoded protein: CASSELGSMNTEAFF.

The chain uses TRBV19 and TRBJ1-4; D is undetermined. Germline values: CDR1 LNHDA, CDR2 SQIVND (reference sequence). There are 13 residues in the CDR3. Trimming took 3 bases from V and 8 from J, leaving 10 bases between them. CDR3 residues: CASSIPLREKLFF. The CDR3 nucleotides are TGTGCCAGTAGTATCCCTCTCCGGGAAAAACTGTTTTTT.

The chain couples TRBV19 to TRBJ2-3; 9 bases align to TRBD1. This CDR3 region has 18 residues. Trimming took 0 bases from V and 0 from J; bases not matched to a gene: 7. Germline V gives CDR1 LNHDA, CDR2 SQIVND (reference sequence). The CDR3 loop is CASSIDLGDRVSTDTQYF. CDR3 nucleotide sequence: TGTGCCAGTAGTATAGATCTAGGGGACAGGGTTAGCACAGATACGCAGTATTTT. Full variable domain (outside the CDR3, taken from reference TRBV19 and TRBJ2-3): DGGITQSPKYLFRKEGQNVTLSCEQNLNHDAMYWYRQDPGQGLRLIYYSQIVNDFQKGDIAEGYSVSREKKESFPLTVTSAQKNPTAFYLCASSIDLGDRVSTDTQYFGPGTRLTVL.